Shown below are 15 T cell receptor beta chains from a single sample sequenced in a study of blood T cell repertoires in COVID-19. Profiling relied on immunoSEQ multiplex PCR, and the TCRdb table lists in-frame clones only, not all of them. Of some 52,000 clones listed, about 85% are singletons. The sequencing input was peripheral blood. These TCRs come from a man in his forties or fifties with acute or convalescent COVID-19.

This clone showed up just once. This chain links TRBV10-3 with TRBJ1-5, with TRBD1 matching 8 bases. CDR3 length: 15 amino acids. The V gene end was trimmed by 6 bases and the J gene end by 2 bases; junction bases not matched to a gene: 6. The germline CDR1 and CDR2 sequences are ENHRY and SYGVKD. CDR3 nucleotide sequence: TGTGCCATCAGAGCACAGGGGGTGGGCAATCAGCCCCAGCATTTT. It specifies CAIRAQGVGNQPQHF.

The chain carries TRBV7-3 and TRBJ2-7; 8 nucleotides line up with TRBD2. This CDR3 contains 14 residues. The germline V gene has CDR1 SGHTA and CDR2 FQGTGA. V lost 6 bases and J lost 2; bases outside the gene matches: 6. The CDR3 reads CASSPGGDTYEQYF. CDR3 nucleotides: TGTGCCAGCAGTCCCGGGGGGGACACCTACGAGCAGTACTTC. The full variable domain, its missing parts supplied by reference TRBV7-3 and TRBJ2-7, is GAGVSQTPSNKVTEKGKYVELRCDPISGHTALYWYRQSLGQGPEFLIYFQGTGAADDSGLPNDRFFAVRPEGSVSTLKIQRTERGDSAVYLCASSPGGDTYEQYFGPGTRLTVT.

The chain combines TRBV11-1 with TRBJ2-7; possibly TRBD2 for D (6 bases). The CDR3 runs 12 residues. The V end lost 1 base, the J end lost 6 bases, and 7 bases lay between the germline ends. Germline CDR1 reads SGHAT; CDR2 reads FQDESV (reference sequence). CDR3: CASSLVGGEQYF. DNA of the CDR3: TGTGCCAGCAGCTTAGTGGGGGGCGAGCAGTACTTC.

The chain couples TRBV27 to TRBJ2-7; 7 bases align to TRBD1. CDR1 is MNHEY and CDR2 is SMNVEV in the germline V gene (reference sequence). The V and J ends lost 5 bases and 2 bases, in that order; junction bases with no gene match: 12. The CDR3 extends over 16 amino acids. The CDR3 DNA sequence: TGTGCCAGCAGTCCTACCCCGACCGGGACAGCCTACGAGCAGTACTTC. Protein: CASSPTPTGTAYEQYF.

The CDR3 nucleotides read TGTGCCATCAGTGAGACCACGATCCTGAGTGACTATGGCTACACCTTC. This translates into CAISETTILSDYGYTF. This sequence joins TRBV10-3 and TRBJ1-2; D is unclear. V shed 2 bases and J shed 3 bases, with 16 bases lying between them. This CDR3 is built from 16 residues. CDR1 and CDR2 from the germline V gene are ENHRY and SYGVKD.

V gene TRBV5-6 combines with J gene TRBJ1-6; D possibly corresponds to TRBD1 (6 bases). The germline V gene has CDR1 SGHDT and CDR2 YYEEEE. Trimming took off 1 base at V and 10 bases at J, with 18 bases between the two ends. The CDR3 consists of 16 residues. The CDR3 is CASSLSLSGAWSPLHF. In DNA form, the CDR3 reads TGTGCCAGCAGCTTGTCTCTTTCAGGGGCTTGGTCACCCCTCCACTTT.

This clone turned up a few times. V usage is TRBV5-5 and J usage is TRBJ2-7; 8 bases align to TRBD1. Per germline, CDR1 SGHKS and CDR2 YYEKEE (reference sequence). The J segment lost 5 bases and the V segment lost 2 bases, leaving 15 bases of the junction unmatched. The CDR3 extends over 17 amino acids. In nucleotides, the CDR3 is TGTGCCAGCAGCTTTGACAGGGGCCTCAAGAGCAGTAACGAGCAGTACTTC. This codes for CASSFDRGLKSSNEQYF.

V and J are TRBV2 and TRBJ1-2, with 9 positions matching TRBD1. There are 17 residues in the CDR3. Germline CDR1 is SNHLY and CDR2 is FYNNEI. V trimming: 4 bases; J trimming: 6 bases; junction bases outside the gene matches: 15. The CDR3 spells CASSAPGQGLTVDGYTF. As DNA, the CDR3 is TGTGCCAGCAGTGCGCCGGGACAGGGACTGACTGTGGATGGCTACACCTTC.

The chain has TRBV11-2 and TRBJ2-1; tentative D call: TRBD2 (6 bases). There are 13 residues in the CDR3. The germline CDR1 and CDR2 sequences are SGHAT and FQNNGV. V was pared by 7 bases and J by 5 bases, with 12 bases between. This CDR3 reads CASTPGTHNEQFF. CDR3 coding DNA: TGTGCCAGCACCCCCGGGACTCACAATGAGCAGTTCTTC.

The gene calls are TRBV24-1 and TRBJ2-5, with 10 bases matching TRBD1. In germline, CDR1 is KGHDR, CDR2 SFDVKD. This CDR3 region has 15 residues. J gave up 3 bases and V 1 base, and 1 base lay outside the gene matches. The CDR3: CATSDFGQGEETQYF. The CDR3 region has the DNA TGTGCCACCAGTGATTTTGGACAGGGGGAAGAGACCCAGTACTTC.

The table lists this clone with a few counts. CDR3 sequence (DNA): TGTGCCAGCAGCCCCGAAGCGGGAGGGCCCGAGACCGGGGAGCTGTTTTTT. This gives the protein CASSPEAGGPETGELFF. The chain carries TRBV9 and TRBJ2-2, with TRBD2 matching 10 bases. Germline assignment: CDR1 SGDLS and CDR2 YYNGEE. The CDR3 spans 17 residues. J lost 5 bases, V lost 4 bases, and 11 bases had no gene match.

The rearrangement joins TRBV2 to TRBJ1-1; TRBD1 is a possible D gene (5 bases). Germline values: CDR1 SNHLY, CDR2 FYNNEI. This CDR3 has 14 amino acids. With 3 bases removed from V and 1 base from J, the gap between germline ends came to 9 bases. The chain's CDR3 is CASSDLTENTEAFF. CDR3 sequence (DNA): TGTGCCAGCAGTGATTTGACAGAGAACACTGAAGCTTTCTTT.

CDR3 bases: TGTGCCAGTAGCTCAGGGGAGGGAGTGGACATTCAGTACTTC. Protein product: CASSSGEGVDIQYF. The chain is built from TRBV19 and TRBJ2-4, with D tentatively TRBD2 (7 bases). V was clipped by 6 bases and J by 8 bases, with 17 bases between them. Germline CDR1 LNHDA, CDR2 SQIVND (reference sequence). The CDR3 is 14 amino acids.

This clone was observed a handful of times. This same CDR3 is encoded by further DNA sequences in the sample. The chain uses TRBV6-1 and TRBJ1-2; D gene uncertain. The CDR3 is 12 residues long. CDR1 is MNHNS, CDR2 SASEGT, per germline. Trimming took off 1 base at V and 8 bases at J, with 8 bases between the two ends. The CDR3 spells CASSEGGVGYTF. CDR3 bases: TGTGCCAGCAGTGAAGGCGGGGTGGGCTACACCTTC.

The J gene is TRBJ2-3, the V gene TRBV7-9, with D unclear. Germline CDR1 and CDR2: SEHNR and FQNEAQ (reference sequence). The CDR3 contains 17 residues. The ends were cut back, 5 bases at V and 1 base at J, with 19 bases in the middle. The CDR3 DNA reads as TGTGCCAGCAGCCCCCGTAAAGAGGCCTTACGCACAGATACGCAGTATTTT. The encoded protein is CASSPRKEALRTDTQYF.